This T cell receptor beta chain originates from a study of cytomegalovirus exposure and HLA in healthy donors. PCR amplification relied on 60 Vbeta primers (plus 13 Jbeta primers). Sequenced by immunoSEQ multiplex PCR; TCRdb stores in-frame clones only, minus some. The table records 150,000 to 200,000 clones, approximately 80% of them present only once. Donors had nominal health at sampling but likely had unrecorded immune exposures. The CDR3 has 18 residues. Overall study results and limits: Earlier analysis found most TCR beta V segments productive about 90% or about 30% of the time.

About this clone itself: Its target is not known.

J is TRBJ1-6 and V is TRBV21-1. TRBV21-1 is deemed a pseudogene. The sample comprised PBMCs. The sequence was collected from a middle-aged woman in good health and CMV-seropositive. The CDR3 DNA follows: TGTGCCAGCAGCATTCGCGGGGGGGAGGAAGGCTATAATTCACCCCTCCACTTT. Translated, it gives CASSIRGGEEGYNSPLHF.